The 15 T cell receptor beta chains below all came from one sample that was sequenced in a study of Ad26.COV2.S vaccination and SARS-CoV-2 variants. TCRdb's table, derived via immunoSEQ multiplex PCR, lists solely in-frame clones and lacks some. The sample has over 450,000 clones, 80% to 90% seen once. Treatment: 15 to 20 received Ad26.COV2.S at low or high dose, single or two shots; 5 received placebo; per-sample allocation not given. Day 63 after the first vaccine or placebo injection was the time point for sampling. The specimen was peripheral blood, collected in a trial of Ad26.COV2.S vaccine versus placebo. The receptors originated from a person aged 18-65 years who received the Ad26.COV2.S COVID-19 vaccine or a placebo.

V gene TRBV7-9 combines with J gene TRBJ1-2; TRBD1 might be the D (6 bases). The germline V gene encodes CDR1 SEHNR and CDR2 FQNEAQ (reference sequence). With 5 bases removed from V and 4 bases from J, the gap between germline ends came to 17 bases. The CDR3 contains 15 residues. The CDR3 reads CASSPNREEVYGYTF. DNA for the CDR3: TGTGCCAGCAGCCCCAACAGGGAAGAGGTCTATGGCTACACCTTC.

The CDR3 loop is CASSLAPSSQEKLFF. DNA for the CDR3: TGTGCCAGCAGCTTAGCCCCTAGTAGCCAGGAAAAACTGTTTTTT. This chain connects TRBV7-2 to TRBJ1-4; D remains ambiguous. This CDR3 has 15 residues. V was clipped by 0 bases and J by 8 bases, with 13 bases between them. Germline V lookup: CDR1 SGHTA, CDR2 FQGNSA.

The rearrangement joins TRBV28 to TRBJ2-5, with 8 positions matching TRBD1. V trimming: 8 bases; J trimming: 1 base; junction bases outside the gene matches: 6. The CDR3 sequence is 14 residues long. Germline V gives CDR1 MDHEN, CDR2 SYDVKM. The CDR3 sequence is CASASGQGQETQYF. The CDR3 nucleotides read TGTGCCAGCGCCTCAGGACAGGGCCAAGAGACCCAGTACTTC.

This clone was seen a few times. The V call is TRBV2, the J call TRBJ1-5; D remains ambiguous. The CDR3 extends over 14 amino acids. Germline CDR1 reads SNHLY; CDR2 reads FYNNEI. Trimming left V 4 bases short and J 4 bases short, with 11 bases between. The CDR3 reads CASSALTENQPQHF. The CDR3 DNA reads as TGTGCCAGCAGTGCCCTGACGGAGAATCAGCCCCAGCATTTT.

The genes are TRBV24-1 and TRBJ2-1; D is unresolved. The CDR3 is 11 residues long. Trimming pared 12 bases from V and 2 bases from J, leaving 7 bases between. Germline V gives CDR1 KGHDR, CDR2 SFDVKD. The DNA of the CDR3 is TGTGCCGCCGGTCCCTACAATGAGCAGTTCTTC. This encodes CAAGPYNEQFF.

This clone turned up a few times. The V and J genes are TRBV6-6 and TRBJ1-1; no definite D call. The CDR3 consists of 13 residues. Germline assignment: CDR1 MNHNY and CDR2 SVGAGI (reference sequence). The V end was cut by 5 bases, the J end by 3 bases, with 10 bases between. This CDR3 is CASSLKGDTEAFF. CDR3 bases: TGTGCCAGCAGTCTGAAGGGAGACACTGAAGCTTTCTTT.

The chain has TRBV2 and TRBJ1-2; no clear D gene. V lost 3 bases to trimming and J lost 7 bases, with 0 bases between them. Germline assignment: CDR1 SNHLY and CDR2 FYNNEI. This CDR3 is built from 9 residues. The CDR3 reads CASSDGYTF. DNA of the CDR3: TGTGCCAGCAGTGATGGCTACACCTTC. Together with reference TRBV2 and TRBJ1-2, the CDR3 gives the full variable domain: EPEVTQTPSHQVTQMGQEVILRCVPISNHLYFYWYRQILGQKVEFLVSFYNNEISEKSEIFDDQFSVERPDGSNFTLKIRSTKLEDSAMYFCASSDGYTFGSGTRLTVV.

In nucleotides, the CDR3 is TGTGCCAGCAGCTTCGGCCAGGGGGCGAGGGAAGAGCAGTTCTTC. Translating it yields CASSFGQGAREEQFF. This chain uses TRBV13 with TRBJ2-1; 8 nucleotides line up with TRBD1. J lost 10 bases, V lost 3 bases, and 11 bases had no gene match. Germline V gene data show CDR1 as PRHDT and CDR2 as FYEKMQ (reference sequence). The CDR3 consists of 15 residues.

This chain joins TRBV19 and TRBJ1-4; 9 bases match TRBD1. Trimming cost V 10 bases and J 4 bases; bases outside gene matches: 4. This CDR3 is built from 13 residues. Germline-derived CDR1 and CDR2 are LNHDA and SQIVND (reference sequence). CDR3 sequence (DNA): TGTGCCACCCGGGACAGGGTTAATGAAAAACTGTTTTTT. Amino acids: CATRDRVNEKLFF. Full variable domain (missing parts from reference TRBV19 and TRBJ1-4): DGGITQSPKYLFRKEGQNVTLSCEQNLNHDAMYWYRQDPGQGLRLIYYSQIVNDFQKGDIAEGYSVSREKKESFPLTVTSAQKNPTAFYLCATRDRVNEKLFFGSGTQLSVL.

The CDR3 loop is CASSLEPDRDYGYTF. The DNA of the CDR3 is TGTGCCAGCAGCTTAGAACCGGACAGGGACTATGGCTACACCTTC. The chain uses TRBV7-9 and TRBJ1-2, with 8 nucleotides matching TRBD1. The germline V gene has CDR1 SEHNR and CDR2 FQNEAQ (reference sequence). The CDR3 spans 15 residues. The V and J ends lost 1 base and 3 bases, in that order; junction bases with no gene match: 4.

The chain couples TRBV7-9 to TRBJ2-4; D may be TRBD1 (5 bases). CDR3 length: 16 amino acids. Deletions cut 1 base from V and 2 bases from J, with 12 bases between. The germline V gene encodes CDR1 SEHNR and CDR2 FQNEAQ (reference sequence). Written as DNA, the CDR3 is TGTGCCAGCAGCTTAGTCACAGGAAAGTCCAAAAACATTCAGTACTTC. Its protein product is CASSLVTGKSKNIQYF.

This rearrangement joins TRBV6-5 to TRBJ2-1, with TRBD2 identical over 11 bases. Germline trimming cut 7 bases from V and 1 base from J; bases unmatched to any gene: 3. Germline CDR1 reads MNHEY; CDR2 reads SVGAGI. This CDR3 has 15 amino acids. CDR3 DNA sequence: TGTGCCAGCACACGACTAGCGGGGTCCTACAATGAGCAGTTCTTC. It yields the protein CASTRLAGSYNEQFF.

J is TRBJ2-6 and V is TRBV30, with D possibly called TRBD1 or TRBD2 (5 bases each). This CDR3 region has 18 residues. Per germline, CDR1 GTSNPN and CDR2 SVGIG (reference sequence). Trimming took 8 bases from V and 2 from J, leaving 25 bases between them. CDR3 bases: TGTGCCAGCTATTTGGGACCAAAAAGCCGTACTGGGGCCAACGTCCTGACTTTC. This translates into CASYLGPKSRTGANVLTF.

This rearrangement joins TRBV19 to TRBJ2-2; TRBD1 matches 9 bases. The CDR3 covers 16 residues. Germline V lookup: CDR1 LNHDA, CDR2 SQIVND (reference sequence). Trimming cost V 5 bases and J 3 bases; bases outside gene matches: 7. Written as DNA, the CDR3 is TGTGCCAGTAGTCCGGGGACAGGGCTCTACACCGGGGAGCTGTTTTTT. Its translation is CASSPGTGLYTGELFF.

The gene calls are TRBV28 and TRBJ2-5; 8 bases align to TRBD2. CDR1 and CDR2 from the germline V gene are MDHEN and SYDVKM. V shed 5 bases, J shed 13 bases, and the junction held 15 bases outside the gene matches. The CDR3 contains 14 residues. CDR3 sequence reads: CASSQPGGPMKGYF. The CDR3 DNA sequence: TGTGCCAGCAGTCAACCGGGAGGGCCAATGAAGGGGTACTTC.